This entry is about one T cell receptor beta chain. Its antigen is undetermined. This sample was taken from a study of cytomegalovirus exposure and HLA in healthy donors. As for the study in general: HLA-typed donors were the source of some 80 million unique TCRs, which an early data release held.

Germline V gives CDR1 MDHEN, CDR2 SYDVKM. This CDR3 contains 15 residues. V lost 2 bases to trimming and J lost 10 bases; unmatched junction nucleotides: 13. Points from the study as a whole: With later analysis, a missense DCLRE1C variant became linked to TCR beta V- and J-gene trimming. A later analysis revealed that TCR association rates differed between HLA loci, peaking at DRB1 and bottoming out at HLA-C.

With 60 Vbeta and 13 Jbeta primers, the PCR was carried out. Original processing methods: The authors later counted roughly 76 million unique TCR beta chains, some 9.9 million of them shared. Generated by immunoSEQ multiplex PCR, the TCRdb table keeps only in-frame clones and is missing some. V and J calls and clone size are those listed in that table; D and trimming were worked out from the DNA. The sample includes approximately 170,000 clones, around three quarters of them seen just once. The receptor was derived from a woman aged 18-29 years in good health and CMV-seronegative. The genes are TRBV28 and TRBJ1-2; 7 bases fit TRBD1. The specimen sequenced was PBMCs. In nucleotides, the CDR3 is TGTGCCAGCAGTTTACAGGGGGTACGAAAATCAGTCTACACCTTC. This encodes CASSLQGVRKSVYTF.